The following is a TCR beta chain sequence with its context. Its antigen is not known. What was sequenced were expressed TCRB transcripts, since all of the isolated RNA had been reverse transcribed. The repertoire was sequenced with immunoSEQ multiplex PCR; TCRdb's copy has only in-frame clones and lacks some. The profile covers 200,000 to 250,000 clones, with 25% to 35% appearing a single time and roughly 4.1% taken by the ten largest. Germline-derived CDR1 and CDR2 are MDHEN and SYDVKM. This CDR3 spans 12 amino acids. Trimming shortened V by 9 bases and J by 6 bases, and 12 bases separated the two germline ends. A heparinised blood draw that averaged around 0.12 L was obtained once from each donor. These data come from a study of beta chain features in type 1 diabetes. General study points: Researchers cautioned that cDNA sequencing could over-represent cells with high TCR expression.

Sequencing used central memory CD4+ T cells from blood. V is TRBV28 and J is TRBJ1-5; D is unresolved. The TCR was taken from a man aged 25-40 years in good health. CDR3 residues: CASQTSLQPQHF. The DNA for the CDR3 is TGTGCCAGTCAAACAAGTCTTCAGCCCCAGCATTTT.